This passage covers 25 T cell receptor beta chains from one sample sequenced in a study of CD8 T cells in ankylosing spondylitis. From the 5' RACE reads, TCRdb called clonotypes with MiXCR, one entry per CDR3 protein. Of 130,000 or so distinct CDR3 sequences listed, over 9.5% are singletons. The sample taken for sequencing was blood, either unsorted or a sorted T cell fraction (not recorded which). These receptors were obtained from a female donor with ankylosing spondylitis or in good health (not recorded which).

This clonotype was seen repeatedly, ten times or more. The chain has TRBV4-1 and TRBJ2-1, with 9 bases aligning to TRBD1. The ends lost 5 bases at V and 8 bases at J; junction bases unmatched: 10. Germline CDR1 is MGHRA and CDR2 is YSYEKL. This CDR3 is built from 15 residues. The CDR3, as DNA: TGCGCCAGCAGCACAGACAGGGGGGATTTGGATGAGCAGTTCTTC. This codes for CASSTDRGDLDEQFF.

A few counts support this clonotype. The V and J genes are TRBV12-3 or TRBV12-4 and TRBJ2-7; tentatively, D is TRBD1 or TRBD2 (5 bases each). Trimming cost V 3 bases and J 6 bases, with 21 bases left between them. The CDR3 has 16 residues. CDR3 residues: CASSFGAWDRTSEQYF. The CDR3 DNA reads TGTGCCAGCAGTTTTGGGGCCTGGGACCGGACGTCCGAGCAGTACTTC.

This clonotype was found many times. The chain joins TRBV2 to TRBJ2-1; 13 nucleotides line up with TRBD2. Germline CDR1 is SNHLY and CDR2 is FYNNEI. This CDR3 is built from 15 residues. Unmatched junction bases numbered 6, after V lost 5 bases and J lost 8 bases. Here the CDR3 DNA reads TGTGCCAGCAGTCGACTAGCGGGGGGAATCGATGAGCAGTTCTTC. It is translated as CASSRLAGGIDEQFF.

In this sample, this clonotype turned up many times. V and J are TRBV6-6 and TRBJ1-1; 7 bases fit TRBD1. Looked up from germline, CDR1 is MNHNY and CDR2 is SVGAGI (reference sequence). The CDR3 loop spans 15 amino acids. After removal of 5 bases from V and 1 base from J, the junction contained 7 bases not matched to a gene. CDR3 loop: CASSSGQAANTEAFF. The CDR3 bases are TGTGCCAGCAGTAGCGGACAGGCGGCGAACACTGAAGCTTTCTTT.

This clonotype has ten or more counts. The gene calls are TRBV12-3 or TRBV12-4 and TRBJ2-7; D not resolved. The CDR3 runs to 12 residues. The V gene lost 0 bases and the J gene lost 0 bases, with 0 bases spanning the gap. The CDR3 DNA reads as TGTGCCAGCAGTTTAGCCTCCTACGAGCAGTACTTC. Its protein product is CASSLASYEQYF.

This clonotype has just a few counts. A read error may explain this, as a much larger clone is one base away. The chain carries TRBV6-2 or TRBV6-3 and TRBJ2-1; D call uncertain. The CDR3 runs 18 residues. CDR1 is MNHEY, CDR2 SVGEGT, per germline. The chain's CDR3 is CACSLVVDSQISYNEQFF. DNA of the CDR3: TGTGCCTGCAGTTTAGTGGTCGACTCCCAGATTTCGTACAATGAGCAGTTCTTC.

In this sample, this clonotype turned up many times. CDR3 DNA sequence: TGTGCCAGCAGCTTAGCGCCTAGCGGGAGTGATACGCAGTATTTT. This codes for CASSLAPSGSDTQYF. The gene calls are TRBV7-2 and TRBJ2-3; 10 bases align to TRBD2. The CDR3 extends over 15 amino acids. The ends lost 0 bases at V and 6 bases at J; junction bases unmatched: 3. The V gene's germline CDR1 is SGHTA and CDR2 FQGNSA.

This clonotype came up a few times. The V and J genes are TRBV30 and TRBJ2-7; D may correspond to TRBD1 or TRBD2 (5 bases each). Trimming removed 3 bases from V and 0 bases from J, with 9 bases in between. Germline CDR1 and CDR2: GTSNPN and SVGIG (reference sequence). CDR3 length: 13 amino acids. Written as DNA, the CDR3 is TGTGCCTGGAGCCCAGGGAGCTCCTACGAGCAGTACTTC. Translating it yields CAWSPGSSYEQYF.

This clonotype was counted at least ten times. In nucleotides, the CDR3 is TGCAGTGCTACCTATGACCGGGCTAGCGGAGGGGAGACCCAGTACTTC. This translates into CSATYDRASGGETQYF. V and J are TRBV20-1 and TRBJ2-5; 7 nucleotides line up with TRBD2. V was pared by 4 bases and J by 5 bases, with 16 bases of the junction left unmatched. The CDR3 has 16 residues. CDR1 is DFQATT and CDR2 is SNEGSKA in the germline V gene (reference sequence).

This clonotype has ten or more counts. The V gene is TRBV7-9, the J gene TRBJ2-7; D is possibly TRBD1 (5 bases). CDR1 SEHNR and CDR2 FQNEAQ come from the germline V gene (reference sequence). With 0 bases removed from V and 6 bases from J, the gap between germline ends came to 9 bases. The CDR3 is 13 amino acids. CDR3: CASSLAGVAEQYF. The CDR3 coding sequence is TGTGCCAGCAGCTTAGCAGGGGTGGCCGAGCAGTACTTC.

This clonotype occurred many times. The V call is TRBV20-1, the J call TRBJ1-5; the D gene is possibly TRBD1 (5 bases). V lost 3 bases to trimming and J lost 7 bases, with 13 bases between them. CDR1 DFQATT and CDR2 SNEGSKA come from the germline V gene (reference sequence). The CDR3 totals 13 residues. The CDR3 region has the DNA TGCAGTGCTAGGGCAGGGCGGGAGCAGCCCCAGCATTTT. It encodes CSARAGREQPQHF.

This clonotype was detected ten times or more. The chain joins TRBV12-3 or TRBV12-4 to TRBJ1-2; 8 bases agree with TRBD1. The CDR3 is made up of 14 amino acids. The junction had 5 bases not matched to a gene; V was cut back by 6 bases and J by 2 bases. CDR3: CASSRGTGNYGYTF. The DNA for the CDR3 is TGTGCCAGCAGCCGAGGGACAGGCAACTATGGCTACACCTTC.

This clonotype was detected many times. V and J are TRBV28 and TRBJ1-5, with 7 bases fitting TRBD1. CDR3 length equals 15 residues. Germline V gene lookup returns CDR1 MDHEN and CDR2 SYDVKM. Trimming cost V 10 bases and J 1 base; bases outside gene matches: 10. The CDR3 sequence: CATIYGTVSNQPQHF. The CDR3 DNA sequence: TGTGCCACCATCTACGGGACAGTCAGCAATCAGCCCCAGCATTTT.

This clonotype has at least ten counts. This chain connects TRBV4-2 to TRBJ2-1, with 7 bases lining up with TRBD2. The V gene end was trimmed by 4 bases and the J gene end by 6 bases; junction bases not matched to a gene: 9. The CDR3 extends over 15 amino acids. CDR1 is LGHNA and CDR2 is YNFKEQ in the germline V gene. The CDR3 sequence is CASSPMRGSANEQFF. CDR3 in DNA: TGTGCCAGCAGCCCTATGCGCGGGAGTGCCAATGAGCAGTTCTTC.

The table lists this clonotype with many counts. V usage is TRBV7-3 and J usage is TRBJ2-1; D not resolved. Trimming took 6 bases from V and 4 from J, leaving 10 bases between them. This CDR3 spans 13 amino acids. CDR1 and CDR2 (germline): SGHTA, FQGTGA. The CDR3 loop is CASSHDHYNEQFF. DNA for the CDR3: TGTGCCAGCAGTCACGACCATTACAATGAGCAGTTCTTC.

The chain has TRBV28 and TRBJ2-7; D perhaps matches TRBD1 (5 bases). The V gene lost 7 bases and the J gene lost 6 bases, with 22 bases spanning the gap. Germline V gene lookup returns CDR1 MDHEN and CDR2 SYDVKM. This CDR3 has 15 residues. CDR3 region: CASTFRARRRGEQYF. CDR3 sequence (DNA): TGTGCCAGCACCTTCAGGGCCCGAAGGAGAGGCGAGCAGTACTTC. The whole variable domain, remainder taken from reference TRBV28 and TRBJ2-7, is DVKVTQSSRYLVKRTGEKVFLECVQDMDHENMFWYRQDPGLGLRLIYFSYDVKMKEKGDIPEGYSVSREKKERFSLILESASTNQTSMYLCASTFRARRRGEQYFGPGTRLTVT.

This clonotype was observed many times. The V and J genes are TRBV6-2 or TRBV6-3 and TRBJ2-6; TRBD2 matches at 8 bases. CDR1 is MNHEY, CDR2 SVGEGT, per germline. V shed 2 bases, J shed 0 bases, and the junction held 12 bases outside the gene matches. This CDR3 is 20 amino acids long. The CDR3 here is CASSYRGFSGGPSGANVLTF. The CDR3 region has the DNA TGTGCCAGCAGTTACAGGGGGTTCAGCGGGGGCCCCTCTGGGGCCAACGTCCTGACTTTC.

At least ten counts were recorded for this clonotype. The rearrangement links TRBV2 to TRBJ2-1; D unclear. Trimming stripped 0 bases from V and 11 bases from J, with 2 bases between. CDR3 size: 10 residues. CDR1 SNHLY and CDR2 FYNNEI come from the germline V gene. As DNA, the CDR3 is TGTGCCAGCAGTGAAGCGCAGCAGTTCTTC. Amino acid sequence: CASSEAQQFF.

This clonotype was recorded many times. The gene calls are TRBV12-3 or TRBV12-4 and TRBJ1-2; no firm D call. Trimming removed 3 bases from V and 8 bases from J, with 10 bases in between. This CDR3 spans 12 amino acids. The CDR3 DNA sequence: TGTGCCAGCAGTTTCCGGGTTGGGGGCTACACCTTC. As protein: CASSFRVGGYTF.

As concerns this clonotype: Its ends do not fully match the called genes, so a read error is possible. The chain links TRBV20-1 to TRBJ2-1, with D maybe TRBD1 (6 bases). The CDR3 totals 14 residues. Germline CDR1 reads DFQATT; CDR2 reads SNEGSKA (reference sequence). CDR3 sequence: CSAGGTYSYYEQFF. The CDR3 bases are TGCAGTGCTGGGGGCACTTACTCCTACTATGAGCAGTTCTTC.

This clonotype occurred many times. This chain uses TRBV6-2 or TRBV6-3 with TRBJ2-7; tentative D call: TRBD2 (6 bases). Trimming left V 3 bases short and J 0 bases short, with 15 bases between. The CDR3 totals 16 residues. Germline V CDR1 and CDR2: MNHEY, SVGEGT. CDR3 DNA sequence: TGTGCCAGCAGTTATGGAAACGGGGGATCCTCCTACGAGCAGTACTTC. Protein sequence: CASSYGNGGSSYEQYF.

This clonotype has at least ten counts. The V call is TRBV12-5, the J call TRBJ2-1; D unclear. The CDR3 totals 16 residues. V lost 0 bases and J 2 bases, leaving 11 bases between the germline ends. CDR1 is LGHNT, CDR2 FRNRAP, per germline. CDR3 region: CASGLVSRRPYNEQFF. The CDR3 DNA follows: TGTGCTAGTGGTTTGGTAAGTCGCAGGCCCTACAATGAGCAGTTCTTC.

This clonotype was counted many times. The rearrangement joins TRBV10-3 to TRBJ2-7; 8 positions match TRBD2. Germline CDR1 ENHRY, CDR2 SYGVKD. This CDR3 spans 14 amino acids. Unmatched junction bases numbered 14, after V lost 11 bases and J lost 5 bases. CDR3 sequence reads: CAVRRGGLYHEQYF. CDR3 bases: TGTGCCGTCCGCCGGGGGGGCCTTTACCACGAGCAGTACTTC.

This clonotype was observed a few times. The chain employs TRBV5-1 and TRBJ1-2; D remains ambiguous. This CDR3 contains 13 residues. V lost 4 bases to trimming and J lost 2 bases, with 9 bases between them. Germline CDR1 reads SGHRS; CDR2 reads YFSETQ. CDR3 bases: TGCGCCAGCAGCCGAGAGCAGAACTATGGCTACACCTTC. Translation: CASSREQNYGYTF. The full variable domain, in which reference TRBV5-1 and TRBJ1-2 provide the parts outside the CDR3, is KAGVTQTPRYLIKTRGQQVTLSCSPISGHRSVSWYQQTPGQGLQFLFEYFSETQRNKGNFPGRFSGRQFSNSRSEMNVSTLELGDSALYLCASSREQNYGYTFGSGTRLTVV.

This clonotype was seen many times. The rearrangement joins TRBV5-1 to TRBJ2-2; D may correspond to TRBD1 or TRBD2 (5 bases each). Germline lookup yields CDR1 SGHRS and CDR2 YFSETQ. CDR3 length: 15 amino acids. The V gene lost 7 bases and the J gene lost 0 bases, with 13 bases spanning the gap. CDR3 sequence (DNA): TGCGCCAGCGATGAGGGGACGGCGAACACCGGGGAGCTGTTTTTT. As protein: CASDEGTANTGELFF. Drawing the rest from reference TRBV5-1 and TRBJ2-2, the complete variable domain is KAGVTQTPRYLIKTRGQQVTLSCSPISGHRSVSWYQQTPGQGLQFLFEYFSETQRNKGNFPGRFSGRQFSNSRSEMNVSTLELGDSALYLCASDEGTANTGELFFGEGSRLTVL.